These 5 T cell receptor beta chains were sequenced from one sample in a study of T cells in Graves' hyperthyroidism and ophthalmopathy. RNA transcripts yielded amplified TCR beta CDR3 regions. A set of HTBI primers served as the primers for a first-round RT-PCR of the TCR CDR3. Each CDR3 protein is one row after TCRdb ran MiXCR on the multiplex PCR reads. Of about 620,000 distinct CDR3 sequences in the sample, around 16% were seen once. The material sequenced was blood. The receptors derive from a woman in her 30s with Graves' hyperthyroidism.

The chain carries TRBV5-1 and TRBJ2-1; TRBD2 matches 11 bases. CDR1 is SGHRS and CDR2 is YFSETQ in the germline V gene. This CDR3 region has 15 residues. J lost 10 bases, V lost 1 base, and 7 bases had no gene match. The CDR3, as DNA: TGCGCCAGCAGCTTGATGACTAGCGGGATCAGGGAGCAGTTCTTC. It translates to CASSLMTSGIREQFF.

This clonotype was detected only a few times. The chain combines TRBV5-1 with TRBJ2-7; 9 bases agree with TRBD2. The CDR3 is made up of 15 amino acids. After removal of 5 bases from V and 2 bases from J, the junction contained 8 bases not matched to a gene. The germline CDR1 and CDR2 sequences are SGHRS and YFSETQ. This chain's CDR3 is CASRSASGETYEQYF. The CDR3 DNA follows: TGCGCCAGCAGGTCTGCTAGCGGGGAGACCTACGAGCAGTACTTC.

V and J are TRBV24-1 and TRBJ2-3, with D hard to call. Germline lookup yields CDR1 KGHDR and CDR2 SFDVKD. Deletions cut 3 bases from V and 4 bases from J, with 10 bases between. CDR3 length equals 14 residues. In nucleotides, the CDR3 is TGTGCCACCAGTGATCCCACAGTGGCAGATACGCAGTATTTT. Protein product: CATSDPTVADTQYF.

This chain joins TRBV28 and TRBJ1-4; 7 bases fit TRBD1. The V gene's germline CDR1 is MDHEN and CDR2 SYDVKM. The CDR3 totals 15 residues. Trimming removed 6 bases from V and 5 bases from J; junction bases left unmatched: 9. CDR3 DNA: TGTGCCAGCAGAGGGCGAAACAGGGGAAATGAAAAACTGTTTTTT. This encodes CASRGRNRGNEKLFF.

In its sample, this clonotype was seen many times. The gene calls are TRBV3-1 and TRBJ2-5, with 14 bases fitting TRBD2. The CDR3 is 19 residues long. CDR1 is LGHDT, CDR2 YNNKEL, per germline (reference sequence). Trimming cost V 4 bases and J 5 bases; bases outside gene matches: 15. The CDR3 DNA reads TGTGCCAGCAGCCGGGGACTAGCGGGAGAGGGGGGAACAAGGGAGACCCAGTACTTC. This encodes CASSRGLAGEGGTRETQYF.